This T cell receptor beta chain derives from a study of shared clonotypes between healthy human individuals. About the study: Three plates each covered CD4 naive and memory; CD8 naive two, CD8 memory one.

This CDR3 contains 12 residues. The V gene lost 3 bases and the J gene lost 3 bases, with 5 bases spanning the gap. Germline lookup yields CDR1 LNHDA and CDR2 SQIVND (reference sequence). As concerns this clone: Its antigen is currently unknown.

Several immunoSEQ plates received, in even portions, the genomic DNA of each subset. Method: immunoSEQ multiplex PCR; TCRdb's copy keeps in-frame clones and lacks some. The data contain about 1 million clones, about three quarters of them singletons. Overall study findings and caveats: On the whole, naive subsets had larger estimated richness than memory subsets had.

This sequence joins TRBV19 and TRBJ1-2; no clear D gene. The specimen was memory CD4+ T cells sorted from blood. As for subset: CD45RA-negative fraction. This clonotype was obtained from a young man in good health. This CDR3 is CASSMSDYGYTF. CDR3 coding DNA: TGTGCCAGTAGTATGAGCGACTATGGCTACACCTTC.